Below, 32 T cell receptor beta chains from the same sample are listed, as sequenced in a study of T-cell reconstitution after alpha-beta-depleted transplantation in children. Preparation of the TCRbeta library was carried out with unique molecular identifiers. TCRdb passed the PCR reads through MiXCR, listing each CDR3 protein once. The repertoire consists of hundreds of thousands of distinct CDR3 sequences, with 10% to 15% occurring once and the leading ten covering 2.2%. Source: PBMCs, mostly from graft donor cells, taken 360 days after TCRalphabeta/CD19-depleted stem cell transplant. Source of these receptors: a male patient younger than 18 who had a stem cell transplant for acute myeloid leukemia, so the T cells may come from the graft donor.

This clonotype showed up just a few times. The rearrangement uses TRBV29-1 and TRBJ2-5; no reliable D call. Germline V lookup: CDR1 SQVTM, CDR2 ANQGSEA. This CDR3 is 10 amino acids long. V lost 6 bases, J lost 10 bases, and 12 bases lay in between. CDR3 residues: CSVVVSSQYF. Written as DNA, the CDR3 is TGCAGCGTGGTAGTTTCGAGCCAGTACTTC.

In its sample, this clonotype was seen a few times. The chain recombines TRBV25-1 with TRBJ1-1; no definite D call. Deletions cut 5 bases from V and 5 bases from J, with 12 bases between. The germline gives CDR1 MGHDK, CDR2 SYGVNS. There are 13 residues in the CDR3. The CDR3 loop reads CASSRPGVTEAFF. CDR3 bases: TGTGCCAGCAGTCGTCCGGGAGTGACTGAAGCTTTCTTT.

The chain links TRBV5-6 to TRBJ2-1; TRBD1 matches at 10 bases. Trimming cost V 5 bases and J 8 bases; bases outside gene matches: 10. The CDR3 length is 15 residues. The V gene's germline CDR1 is SGHDT and CDR2 YYEEEE. CDR3 in amino acids: CASSSPGQGRDEQFF. CDR3 coding DNA: TGTGCCAGCAGTTCGCCGGGACAGGGGCGGGATGAGCAGTTCTTC. The full variable domain, in which reference TRBV5-6 and TRBJ2-1 provide the parts outside the CDR3, is DAGVTQSPTHLIKTRGQQVTLRCSPKSGHDTVSWYQQALGQGPQFIFQYYEEEERQRGNFPDRFSGHQFPNYSSELNVNALLLGDSALYLCASSSPGQGRDEQFFGPGTRLTVL.

CDR3 loop: CASSYGDHNLTYEQYF. The CDR3, as DNA: TGTGCCAGCAGTTATGGGGACCACAACTTGACCTACGAGCAGTACTTC. The chain links TRBV6-2 or TRBV6-3 to TRBJ2-7; D possibly matches TRBD1 or TRBD2 (5 bases each). In germline, CDR1 is MNHEY, CDR2 SVGEGT. Trimming took 3 bases from V and 2 from J, leaving 17 bases between them. The CDR3 runs 16 residues.

This clonotype appeared a few times. The chain joins TRBV5-1 to TRBJ2-1; D gene unclear. Germline V CDR1 and CDR2: SGHRS, YFSETQ. Trimming shortened V by 6 bases and J by 0 bases, and 13 bases separated the two germline ends. This CDR3 spans 15 amino acids. The CDR3 loop is CASTPLGSSYNEQFF. CDR3 in DNA: TGCGCCAGCACCCCTCTAGGGTCCTCCTACAATGAGCAGTTCTTC.

V usage is TRBV3-1 and J usage is TRBJ2-7; D gene uncertain. Trimming stripped 6 bases from V and 2 bases from J, with 5 bases between. The CDR3 is made up of 11 amino acids. Germline-derived CDR1 and CDR2 are LGHDT and YNNKEL (reference sequence). This CDR3 is CASSKTYEQYF. The CDR3 region has the DNA TGTGCCAGCAGTAAAACCTACGAGCAGTACTTC.

J is TRBJ2-2 and V is TRBV29-1, with D tentatively TRBD1 (5 bases). The V gene's germline CDR1 is SQVTM and CDR2 ANQGSEA. This CDR3 has 12 amino acids. CDR3 DNA: TGCACCGCAGGGCTCAACACCGGGGAGCTGTTTTTT. It codes for CTAGLNTGELFF.

The table lists this clonotype with a few counts. V and J are TRBV7-6 and TRBJ2-2; TRBD2 matches 7 bases. V lost 2 bases, J lost 4 bases, and 19 bases stayed unmatched. This CDR3 region has 20 residues. CDR1 and CDR2 (germline): SGHVS, FNYEAQ. CDR3 sequence reads: CASSLKGGSGSANLTGELFF. As DNA, the CDR3 is TGTGCCAGCAGCTTAAAAGGCGGGAGCGGCAGTGCTAATCTCACCGGGGAGCTGTTTTTT.

This clonotype was seen at least ten times. The V gene is TRBV20-1, the J gene TRBJ2-1, with TRBD2 matching over 11 bases. Per germline, CDR1 DFQATT and CDR2 SNEGSKA (reference sequence). Trimming at V came to 6 bases and at J to 4 bases, leaving 5 bases not matched to a gene. The CDR3 has 14 residues. The CDR3 sequence is CSAPGLAVYNEQFF. As DNA, the CDR3 is TGCAGTGCACCGGGACTAGCGGTTTACAATGAGCAGTTCTTC.

This clonotype was recorded many times. This rearrangement joins TRBV20-1 to TRBJ2-2; the D is unclear. The CDR3 extends over 18 amino acids. CDR1 is DFQATT, CDR2 SNEGSKA, per germline (reference sequence). Trimming removed 1 base at V and 0 bases at J, with 18 bases between. The CDR3 here is CSARGYRVGGPNTGELFF. The CDR3 bases are TGCAGTGCTAGAGGTTATAGAGTGGGCGGCCCGAACACCGGGGAGCTGTTTTTT.

This clonotype was seen only a few times. The chain joins TRBV4-3 to TRBJ2-7; D is unclear. The germline gives CDR1 LGHNA, CDR2 YSLEER. V was pared by 4 bases and J by 3 bases, with 13 bases between. The CDR3 is made up of 14 amino acids. CDR3 sequence (DNA): TGCGCCAGCAGCCGTGGGTTAGAGCTCTACGAGCAGTACTTC. It encodes CASSRGLELYEQYF.

This clonotype was counted between two and nine times. This chain connects TRBV5-6 to TRBJ2-3, with a tentative D call TRBD1 (6 bases). V was shortened by 2 bases and J by 1 base, with 14 bases between the two germline ends. CDR1 is SGHDT, CDR2 YYEEEE, per germline. This CDR3 comprises 16 residues. The CDR3 DNA sequence: TGTGCCAGCAGCTTTGACAGGACAAGAGGCACAGATACGCAGTATTTT. It is translated as CASSFDRTRGTDTQYF.

This clonotype has ten or more counts. The V call is TRBV12-3 or TRBV12-4, the J call TRBJ2-1; 12 nucleotides align to TRBD2. The CDR3 is made up of 16 amino acids. Losses at the gene ends were 5 bases for V and 4 bases for J; bases not matched to a gene: 6. CDR3 nucleotides: TGTGCCAGCAGTAACCCGGGACTAGCGGGTTACAATGAGCAGTTCTTC. It encodes CASSNPGLAGYNEQFF.

This clonotype was detected ten times or more. V and J are TRBV29-1 and TRBJ2-5; 11 nucleotides match TRBD2. This CDR3 spans 14 amino acids. CDR1 is SQVTM, CDR2 ANQGSEA, per germline. The V gene end was trimmed by 7 bases and the J gene end by 10 bases; junction bases not matched to a gene: 14. The CDR3 sequence is CSGRGLAVIGDQYF. The CDR3 DNA follows: TGCAGCGGTCGGGGACTAGCGGTCATTGGCGACCAGTACTTC.

Only a few counts were recorded for this clonotype. The rearrangement links TRBV7-3 to TRBJ2-7; no clear D. V lost 5 bases, J lost 6 bases, and 20 bases lay in between. This CDR3 has 15 amino acids. Germline CDR1 is SGHTA and CDR2 is FQGTGA. For the CDR3, the DNA is TGTGCCAGCAGCCCGATCGAGAACCCAAGGTCCGAGCAGTACTTC. Its translation: CASSPIENPRSEQYF.

The chain is built from TRBV25-1 and TRBJ1-6, with D unclear. V lost 4 bases, J lost 7 bases, and 11 bases lay in between. This CDR3 has 14 residues. Germline V lookup: CDR1 MGHDK, CDR2 SYGVNS. CDR3 in amino acids: CASSVLRANSPLHF. For the CDR3, the DNA is TGTGCCAGCAGTGTTCTTAGGGCCAATTCACCCCTCCACTTT.

The chain recombines TRBV28 with TRBJ2-7; TRBD2 aligns across 9 bases. After removal of 8 bases from V and 1 base from J, the junction contained 21 bases not matched to a gene. Germline V gene data show CDR1 as MDHEN and CDR2 as SYDVKM. CDR3 length: 19 residues. CDR3: CASREGLAILPLLSYEQYF. For the CDR3, the DNA is TGTGCCAGCCGAGAGGGACTAGCCATCCTTCCACTGTTGTCCTACGAGCAGTACTTC. The full variable domain, with the rest looked up from reference TRBV28 and TRBJ2-7, is DVKVTQSSRYLVKRTGEKVFLECVQDMDHENMFWYRQDPGLGLRLIYFSYDVKMKEKGDIPEGYSVSREKKERFSLILESASTNQTSMYLCASREGLAILPLLSYEQYFGPGTRLTVT.

This clonotype was seen only a few times. As DNA, the CDR3 is TGCAGCGTGAGCGGAGGGGCTGGAAACACCATATATTTT. Amino acids: CSVSGGAGNTIYF. The chain couples TRBV29-1 to TRBJ1-3; weak D call: TRBD1 (5 bases). V was cut by 6 bases and J by 2 bases, with 11 bases left in between. This CDR3 has 13 residues. Looked up from germline, CDR1 is SQVTM and CDR2 is ANQGSEA. The full variable domain, rest sourced from reference TRBV29-1 and TRBJ1-3, is SAVISQKPSRDICQRGTSLTIQCQVDSQVTMMFWYRQQPGQSLTLIATANQGSEATYESGFVIDKFPISRPNLTFSTLTVSNMSPEDSSIYLCSVSGGAGNTIYFGEGSWLTVV.

This clonotype was picked up a small number of times. The chain is built from TRBV13 and TRBJ2-7, with no clear D. The CDR3 contains 16 residues. The germline gives CDR1 PRHDT, CDR2 FYEKMQ (reference sequence). The ends were cut back, 3 bases at V and 0 bases at J, with 15 bases in the middle. CDR3 sequence: CASSLSLGKSSYEQYF. In DNA, the CDR3 is TGTGCCAGCAGCTTGAGTTTGGGAAAATCCTCCTACGAGCAGTACTTC.

The chain carries TRBV30 and TRBJ1-4; D not resolved. From germline, CDR1 is GTSNPN and CDR2 SVGIG (reference sequence). CDR3 length: 14 residues. Trimming shortened V by 2 bases and J by 7 bases, and 14 bases separated the two germline ends. In nucleotides, the CDR3 is TGTGCCTGGAGTACTCTCCCTTTAATTGAAAAACTGTTTTTT. Amino acid sequence: CAWSTLPLIEKLFF.

This chain uses TRBV20-1 with TRBJ2-1, with 7 nucleotides matching TRBD2. After removal of 6 bases from V and 7 bases from J, the junction contained 15 bases not matched to a gene. This CDR3 is built from 15 residues. The germline V gene encodes CDR1 DFQATT and CDR2 SNEGSKA (reference sequence). The CDR3 region is CSATLGQREENEQFF. The CDR3 DNA follows: TGCAGTGCCACCCTGGGCCAGCGGGAAGAAAATGAGCAGTTCTTC.

V and J are TRBV29-1 and TRBJ1-3; 9 bases are a match to TRBD1. Germline V lookup: CDR1 SQVTM, CDR2 ANQGSEA. This CDR3 is built from 13 residues. Unmatched junction bases numbered 3, after V lost 6 bases and J lost 3 bases. CDR3 sequence: CSVGTGSGNTIYF. CDR3 nucleotides: TGCAGCGTGGGGACAGGGAGTGGAAACACCATATATTTT.

The table lists this clonotype with a few counts. As DNA, the CDR3 is TGTGCCAGCAGTACTATCATGGGGAACACAGATACGCAGTATTTT. Translating gives CASSTIMGNTDTQYF. The J gene is TRBJ2-3, the V gene TRBV6-2 or TRBV6-3; D uncertain. Per germline, CDR1 MNHEY and CDR2 SVGEGT. This CDR3 spans 15 amino acids. V was clipped by 5 bases and J by 2 bases, with 14 bases between them.

In its sample, this clonotype was seen a few times. The rearrangement links TRBV19 to TRBJ2-1, with 9 bases fitting TRBD2. The germline CDR1 and CDR2 sequences are LNHDA and SQIVND (reference sequence). The ends lost 5 bases at V and 0 bases at J; junction bases unmatched: 11. This CDR3 has 18 residues. The DNA of the CDR3 is TGTGCCAGTAGTTCGCGGACTAGCGTTCAATTCTCCTACAATGAGCAGTTCTTC. It specifies CASSSRTSVQFSYNEQFF.

This sequence joins TRBV20-1 and TRBJ2-4; D is unresolved. Deletions cut 4 bases from V and 0 bases from J, with 10 bases between. CDR3 length: 14 residues. Germline V lookup: CDR1 DFQATT, CDR2 SNEGSKA (reference sequence). CDR3 bases: TGCAGTGCTAAGATGGTCCTAGCCAAAAACATTCAGTACTTC. Translating gives CSAKMVLAKNIQYF.

This clonotype has more than one count but fewer than ten. The V and J genes are TRBV7-6 and TRBJ2-1; the D call may be TRBD1 or TRBD2 (5 bases each). This CDR3 has 17 amino acids. Germline V lookup: CDR1 SGHVS, CDR2 FNYEAQ. V lost 4 bases and J lost 2, with 18 bases in between. The CDR3 here is CASSSPGGGLTYNEQFF. The CDR3 DNA reads as TGTGCCAGCAGCTCCCCTGGGGGTGGCCTTACCTACAATGAGCAGTTCTTC.

In its sample, this clonotype was seen many times. The junction departs from the called germline gene at one end, perhaps through a read error. The chain employs TRBV7-7 and TRBJ2-5; D possibly corresponds to TRBD2 (5 bases). Germline-derived CDR1 and CDR2 are SSHAT and FNYEAQ (reference sequence). CDR3 length: 15 residues. The CDR3 loop reads CASSLGTGLQETQYF. CDR3 DNA sequence: TGTGCTAGCAGCTTAGGTACCGGACTGCAAGAGACCCAGTACTTC.

The chain combines TRBV6-2 or TRBV6-3 with TRBJ1-1, with 9 positions matching TRBD1. This CDR3 is 16 amino acids long. Per the germline V gene, CDR1 is MNHEY and CDR2 is SVGEGT. Trimming took 2 bases from V and 3 from J; bases not matched to a gene: 7. The CDR3 sequence is CASSYLNRGQDTEAFF. CDR3 DNA: TGTGCCAGCAGTTACCTGAACAGGGGGCAGGACACTGAAGCTTTCTTT.

The sample holds many counts of this clonotype. This rearrangement joins TRBV29-1 to TRBJ2-3; 11 bases match TRBD1. J lost 6 bases, V lost 3 bases, and 5 bases had no gene match. Looked up from germline, CDR1 is SQVTM and CDR2 is ANQGSEA. CDR3 length equals 14 residues. CDR3 sequence reads: CSVDGGQGGDTQYF. The CDR3 nucleotides read TGCAGCGTTGATGGGGGACAGGGGGGGGATACGCAGTATTTT.

The chain has TRBV6-2 or TRBV6-3 and TRBJ2-3, with D possibly being TRBD1 (5 bases). There are 17 residues in the CDR3. Trimming stripped 3 bases from V and 5 bases from J, with 21 bases between. Germline V gene data show CDR1 as MNHEY and CDR2 as SVGEGT. The CDR3 DNA is TGTGCCAGCAGTTATGCCCAGGGAATAGAGGTAGAAGATACGCAGTATTTT. It yields the protein CASSYAQGIEVEDTQYF.

The chain combines TRBV9 with TRBJ2-7; 9 nucleotides agree with TRBD1. CDR3 size: 15 residues. The ends lost 4 bases at V and 3 bases at J; junction bases unmatched: 8. Per the germline V gene, CDR1 is SGDLS and CDR2 is YYNGEE. The DNA of the CDR3 is TGTGCCAGCAGCATCGCTGGGGACAGGGACTACGAGCAGTACTTC. It is translated as CASSIAGDRDYEQYF.

This clonotype was found a few times. The gene calls are TRBV12-3 or TRBV12-4 and TRBJ2-3; D ambiguous. The CDR3 covers 13 residues. The V end lost 5 bases, the J end lost 5 bases, and 11 bases lay between the germline ends. In nucleotides, the CDR3 is TGTGCCAGCAGTCCGTACCTGAAAGATACGCAGTATTTT. This codes for CASSPYLKDTQYF.